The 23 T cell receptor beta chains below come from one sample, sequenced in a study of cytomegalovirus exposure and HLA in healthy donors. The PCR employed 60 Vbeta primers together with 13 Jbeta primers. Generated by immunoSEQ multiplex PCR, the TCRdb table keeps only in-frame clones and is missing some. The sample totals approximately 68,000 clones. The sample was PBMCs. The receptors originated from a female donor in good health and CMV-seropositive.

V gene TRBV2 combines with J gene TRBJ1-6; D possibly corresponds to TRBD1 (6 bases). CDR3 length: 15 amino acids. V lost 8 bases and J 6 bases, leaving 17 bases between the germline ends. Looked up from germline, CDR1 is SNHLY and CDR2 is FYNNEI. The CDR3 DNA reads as TGTGCCAGCCACGACGGGGGGGCCCTTAATTCACCCCTCCACTTT. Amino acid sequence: CASHDGGALNSPLHF.

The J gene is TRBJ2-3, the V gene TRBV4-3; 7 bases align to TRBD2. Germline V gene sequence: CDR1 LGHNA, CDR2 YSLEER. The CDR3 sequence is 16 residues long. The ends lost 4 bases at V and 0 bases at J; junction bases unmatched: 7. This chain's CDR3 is CASSRMWGGSTDTQYF. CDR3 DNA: TGCGCCAGCAGCCGGATGTGGGGGGGTAGCACAGATACGCAGTATTTT.

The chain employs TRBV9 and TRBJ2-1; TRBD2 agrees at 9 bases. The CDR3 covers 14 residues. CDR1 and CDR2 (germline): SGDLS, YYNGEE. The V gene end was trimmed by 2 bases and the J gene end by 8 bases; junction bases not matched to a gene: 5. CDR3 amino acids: CASSVLAGDDEQFF. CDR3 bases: TGTGCCAGCAGCGTGTTAGCGGGGGATGATGAGCAGTTCTTC.

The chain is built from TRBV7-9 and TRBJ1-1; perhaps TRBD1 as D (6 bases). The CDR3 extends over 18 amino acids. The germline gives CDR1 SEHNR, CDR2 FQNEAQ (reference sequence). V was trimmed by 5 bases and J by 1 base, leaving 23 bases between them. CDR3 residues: CASSASLLTGLSNTEAFF. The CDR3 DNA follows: TGTGCCAGCAGCGCTAGCTTGTTGACAGGCCTCTCGAACACTGAAGCTTTCTTT.

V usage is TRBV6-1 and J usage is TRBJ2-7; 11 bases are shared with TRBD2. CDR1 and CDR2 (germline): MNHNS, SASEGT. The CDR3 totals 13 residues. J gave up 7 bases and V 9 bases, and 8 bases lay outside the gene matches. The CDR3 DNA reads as TGTGCCAGTCTAGCGGGAGGACCGGGGGAGCAGTACTTC. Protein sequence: CASLAGGPGEQYF.

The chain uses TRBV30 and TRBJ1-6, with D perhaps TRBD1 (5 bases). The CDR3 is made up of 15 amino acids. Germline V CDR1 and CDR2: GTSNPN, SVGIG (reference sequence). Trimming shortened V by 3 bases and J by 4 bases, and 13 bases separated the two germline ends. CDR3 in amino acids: CAWREGALYNSPLHF. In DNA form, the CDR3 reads TGTGCCTGGAGGGAAGGGGCACTGTATAATTCACCCCTCCACTTT.

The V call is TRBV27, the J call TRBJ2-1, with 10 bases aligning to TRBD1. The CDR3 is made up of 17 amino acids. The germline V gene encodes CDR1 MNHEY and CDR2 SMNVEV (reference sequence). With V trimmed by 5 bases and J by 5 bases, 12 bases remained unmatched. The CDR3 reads CASSPLDRGYQNNEQFF. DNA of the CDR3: TGTGCCAGCAGTCCGCTGGACAGGGGGTATCAAAACAATGAGCAGTTCTTC.

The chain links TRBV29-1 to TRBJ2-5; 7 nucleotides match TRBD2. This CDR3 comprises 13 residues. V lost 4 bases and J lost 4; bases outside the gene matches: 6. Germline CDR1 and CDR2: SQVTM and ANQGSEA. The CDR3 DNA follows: TGCAGCGTTGTAACGGGAGGAGGAGAGACCCAGTACTTC. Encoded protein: CSVVTGGGETQYF.

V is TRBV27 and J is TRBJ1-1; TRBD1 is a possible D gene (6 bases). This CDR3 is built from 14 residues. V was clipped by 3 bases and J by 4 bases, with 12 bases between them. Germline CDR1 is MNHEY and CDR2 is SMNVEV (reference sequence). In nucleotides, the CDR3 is TGTGCCAGCAGTTTTTTTCTGGGGGCCACTGAAGCTTTCTTT. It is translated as CASSFFLGATEAFF.

CDR3 coding DNA: TGTGCCAGTAATCCCTCTATTTGGAGCACCGGGGAGCTGTTTTTT. Translation gives CASNPSIWSTGELFF. This rearrangement joins TRBV19 to TRBJ2-2, with D unclear. Germline V gene data show CDR1 as LNHDA and CDR2 as SQIVND (reference sequence). V was shortened by 7 bases and J by 4 bases, with 16 bases between the two germline ends. CDR3 length: 15 residues.

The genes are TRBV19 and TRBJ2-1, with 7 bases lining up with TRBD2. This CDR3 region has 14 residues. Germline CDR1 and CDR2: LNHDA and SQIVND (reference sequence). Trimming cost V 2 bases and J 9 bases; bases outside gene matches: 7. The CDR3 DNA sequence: TGTGCCAGTAGTATACCGGCGGGAGCAGGTGAGCAGTTCTTC. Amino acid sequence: CASSIPAGAGEQFF.

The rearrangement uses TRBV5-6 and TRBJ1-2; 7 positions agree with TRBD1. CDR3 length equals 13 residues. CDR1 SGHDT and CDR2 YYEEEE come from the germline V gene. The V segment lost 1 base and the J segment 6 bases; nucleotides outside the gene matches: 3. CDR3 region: CASSLRQGDGYTF. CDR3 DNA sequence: TGTGCCAGCAGCTTGCGGCAGGGGGATGGCTACACCTTC.

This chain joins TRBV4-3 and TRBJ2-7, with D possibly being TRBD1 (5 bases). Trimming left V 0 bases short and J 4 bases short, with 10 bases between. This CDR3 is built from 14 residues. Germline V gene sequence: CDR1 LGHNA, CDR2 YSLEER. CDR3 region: CASSQEIGAYEQYF. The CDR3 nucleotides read TGCGCCAGCAGCCAAGAAATAGGGGCGTACGAGCAGTACTTC.

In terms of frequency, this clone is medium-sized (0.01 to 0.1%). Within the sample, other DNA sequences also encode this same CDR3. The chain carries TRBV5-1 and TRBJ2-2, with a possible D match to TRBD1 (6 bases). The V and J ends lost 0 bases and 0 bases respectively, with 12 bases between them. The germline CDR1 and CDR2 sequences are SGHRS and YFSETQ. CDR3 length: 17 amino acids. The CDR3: CASSLGHRDPNTGELFF. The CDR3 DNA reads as TGCGCCAGCAGCTTGGGTCACAGGGATCCGAACACCGGGGAGCTGTTTTTT.

The CDR3, as DNA: TGTGCCAGCAGCCGGGGTGGATCGCACACCGGGGAGCTGTTTTTT. Its translation: CASSRGGSHTGELFF. The chain recombines TRBV5-6 with TRBJ2-2; tentative D call: TRBD2 (5 bases). The CDR3 runs to 15 residues. Trimming stripped 4 bases from V and 3 bases from J, with 13 bases between. The germline V gene encodes CDR1 SGHDT and CDR2 YYEEEE.

The CDR3 coding sequence is TGTGCCAGCTCACCACAGCGCTCTGGAAACACCATATATTTT. Amino acid sequence: CASSPQRSGNTIYF. The chain is built from TRBV18 and TRBJ1-3; D gene ambiguous. V dropped 1 base and J dropped 0 bases, with 4 bases sitting between them. The CDR3 has 14 amino acids. CDR1 is KGHSH, CDR2 LQKENI, per germline. Full variable domain (missing parts from reference TRBV18 and TRBJ1-3): NAGVMQNPRHLVRRRGQEARLRCSPMKGHSHVYWYRQLPEEGLKFMVYLQKENIIDESGMPKERFSAEFPKEGPSILRIQQVVRGDSAAYFCASSPQRSGNTIYFGEGSWLTVV.

The chain's CDR3 is CSVESRANNNEQFF. CDR3 DNA sequence: TGCAGCGTTGAGTCGCGTGCTAATAACAATGAGCAGTTCTTC. V usage is TRBV29-1 and J usage is TRBJ2-1; D gene unclear. This CDR3 has 14 amino acids. The germline V gene encodes CDR1 SQVTM and CDR2 ANQGSEA. V lost 3 bases, J lost 5 bases, and 14 bases lay in between.

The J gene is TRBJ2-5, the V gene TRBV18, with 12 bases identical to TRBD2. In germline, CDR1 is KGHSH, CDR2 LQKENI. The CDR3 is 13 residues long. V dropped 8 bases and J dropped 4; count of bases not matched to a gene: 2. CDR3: CASEGLAGETQYF. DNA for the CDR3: TGTGCCAGCGAGGGACTAGCGGGAGAGACCCAGTACTTC.

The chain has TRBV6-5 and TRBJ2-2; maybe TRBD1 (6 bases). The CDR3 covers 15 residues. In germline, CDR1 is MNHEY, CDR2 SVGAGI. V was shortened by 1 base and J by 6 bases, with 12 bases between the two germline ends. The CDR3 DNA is TGTGCCAGCAGTTACTGGGGAAGGGGGTCCGGGGAGCTGTTTTTT. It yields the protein CASSYWGRGSGELFF.

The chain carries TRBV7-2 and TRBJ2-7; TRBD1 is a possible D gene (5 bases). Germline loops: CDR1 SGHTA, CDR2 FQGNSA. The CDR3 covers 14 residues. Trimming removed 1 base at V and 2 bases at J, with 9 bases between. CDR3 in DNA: TGTGCCAGCAGCTTAGACCCAGGGACCTACGAGCAGTACTTC. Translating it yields CASSLDPGTYEQYF.

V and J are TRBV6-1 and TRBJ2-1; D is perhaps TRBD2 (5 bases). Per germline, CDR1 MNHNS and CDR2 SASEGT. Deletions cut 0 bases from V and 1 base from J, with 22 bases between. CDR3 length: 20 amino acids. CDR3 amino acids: CASSEAPVREWISSYNEQFF. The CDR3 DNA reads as TGTGCCAGCAGTGAAGCTCCCGTGAGGGAGTGGATATCTTCCTACAATGAGCAGTTCTTC.

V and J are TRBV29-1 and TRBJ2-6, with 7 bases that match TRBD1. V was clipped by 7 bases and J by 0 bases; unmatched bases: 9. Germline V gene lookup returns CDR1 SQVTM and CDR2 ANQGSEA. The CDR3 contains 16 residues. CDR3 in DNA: TGCAGCGCCTCGACAGGGAACCCCTCTGGGGCCAACGTCCTGACTTTC. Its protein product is CSASTGNPSGANVLTF.

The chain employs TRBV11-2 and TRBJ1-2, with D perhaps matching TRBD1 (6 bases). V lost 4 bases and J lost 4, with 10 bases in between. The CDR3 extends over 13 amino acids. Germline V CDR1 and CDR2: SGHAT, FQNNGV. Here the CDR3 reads CASSSRDIYGYTF. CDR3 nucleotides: TGTGCCAGCAGCTCCCGGGACATCTATGGCTACACCTTC.